This TCR beta chain was sequenced for a study of T-cell memory formation after mild COVID-19. This clonotype showed up just a few times. Trimming pared 1 base from V and 10 bases from J, leaving 11 bases between. The CDR3 length is 14 residues. Per germline, CDR1 LGHDT and CDR2 YNNKEL (reference sequence). A single record per CDR3 protein comes from TCRdb applying MiXCR to the 5' RACE reads. The sample consists of under 450,000 distinct CDR3 sequences, approximately 15% of them appearing once. Specimen: PBMCs or a T cell subset sorted from them (not recorded which). The sequence was obtained from a young man who had mild COVID-19 (a few samples of this study predate the infection). Cell type and time point are not known. J is TRBJ1-6 and V is TRBV3-1; D is uncertain. This CDR3 reads CASSQVEGLSPLHF. The CDR3 region has the DNA TGTGCCAGCAGCCAAGTCGAAGGACTGTCACCCCTCCACTTT.